This TCR beta chain is drawn from a study of blood T cell repertoires in COVID-19. As for the study in general: From the United States, Italy and Spain came samples of acute and convalescent COVID-19. The cDNA or gDNA used as material had been derived from T cells, B-cell-depleted T cells, or PBMCs.

Germline CDR1 is GTSNPN and CDR2 is SVGIG (reference sequence). V was pared by 0 bases and J by 13 bases, with 15 bases between. The length of the CDR3 is 12 residues. Per the study methods: For nucleated cells, counts were estimated from reference gene primer amplification. Measured with immunoSEQ multiplex PCR; TCRdb has only the in-frame clones, and not every one. V and J calls and clone size are copied from that table; D and trimming were computed from the DNA. Of roughly 100,000 clones detected, approximately 90% appear once; the ten largest clones hold under 6.5%. The TCR was taken from a woman in her forties or fifties with COVID-19, enrolled during active disease. Sequences were obtained from peripheral blood. J is TRBJ1-2 and V is TRBV30, with D unresolved. The CDR3 DNA reads TGTGCCTGGAGTGTAAGCGGGCAGCTTGGCACCTTC. This codes for CAWSVSGQLGTF.